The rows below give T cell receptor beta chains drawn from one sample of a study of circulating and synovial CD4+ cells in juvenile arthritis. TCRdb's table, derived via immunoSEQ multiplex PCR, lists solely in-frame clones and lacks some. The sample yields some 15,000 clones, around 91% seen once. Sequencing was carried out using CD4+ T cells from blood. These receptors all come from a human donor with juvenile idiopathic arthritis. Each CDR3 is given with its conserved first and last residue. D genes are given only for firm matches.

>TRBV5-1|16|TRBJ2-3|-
TGCGCCAGTAGTCTTGGTCAAAGAGTTGCCACAGATACGCAGTATTTT
CASSLGQRVATDTQYF
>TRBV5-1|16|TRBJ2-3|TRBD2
TGCGCCAGCAGCTTGGCCGGGCAGCGGGGGGACCATACGCAGTATTTT
CASSLAGQRGDHTQYF
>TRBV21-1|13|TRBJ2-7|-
TGTGCCAGCAGCATAGGACTAGCCCACGAGCAGTACTTC
CASSIGLAHEQYF
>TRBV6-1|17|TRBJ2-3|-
TGTGCCAGCAGTGAAGCGCGAGGGGAGGCGGTGGCAGATACGCAGTATTTT
CASSEARGEAVADTQYF
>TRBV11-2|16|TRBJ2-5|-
TGTGCCAGCAGCTTAGATGAGGGGGTAGTCCAAGAGACCCAGTACTTC
CASSLDEGVVQETQYF
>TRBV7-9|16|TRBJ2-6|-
TGTGCCAGCAGCCACTCCTCCGGGACTGGGGCCAACGTCCTGACTTTC
CASSHSSGTGANVLTF
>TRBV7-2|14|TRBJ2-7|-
TGTGCCAGCAGCACAAACAGGGATTCCTACGAGCAGTACTTC
CASSTNRDSYEQYF
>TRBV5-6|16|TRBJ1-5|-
TGTGCCAGCAGCTCCGCGGCGACACAGGGTCATCAGCCCCAGCATTTT
CASSSAATQGHQPQHF
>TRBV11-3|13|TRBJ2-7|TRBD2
TGTGCCAGCAGCCCTCCGGGGGGCTACGAGCAGTACTTC
CASSPPGGYEQYF
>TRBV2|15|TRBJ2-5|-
TGTGCCAGCAGGCCCTTACTCCCCGGAGAGGAGACCCAGTACTTC
CASRPLLPGEETQYF
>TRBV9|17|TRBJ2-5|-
TGTGCCAGCAGCGTCAAGGGGCCTAGCGCGACGCAAGAGACCCAGTACTTC
CASSVKGPSATQETQYF
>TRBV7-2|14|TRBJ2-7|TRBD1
TGTGCCAGCAGCTCTACAGGGGGCTCCTACGAGCAGTACTTC
CASSSTGGSYEQYF
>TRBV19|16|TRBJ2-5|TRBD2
TGTGCCAGTAGTATACAGTTAGCGGGGGGGCAAGAGACCCAGTACTTC
CASSIQLAGGQETQYF
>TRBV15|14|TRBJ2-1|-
TGTGCCACCAGCACACCTAGCTCCTACAATGAGCAGTTCTTC
CATSTPSSYNEQFF
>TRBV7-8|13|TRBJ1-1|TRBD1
TGTGCCAGCAGCTCCGGGACAGGAGCTGAAGCTTTCTTT
CASSSGTGAEAFF
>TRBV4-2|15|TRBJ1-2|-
TGTGCCAGCAGCCAAACACAGCCGGCTAACTATGGCTACACCTTC
CASSQTQPANYGYTF
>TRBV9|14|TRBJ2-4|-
TGTGCCAGCAGCGTCGGACAGTCCCAAAACATTCAGTACTTC
CASSVGQSQNIQYF
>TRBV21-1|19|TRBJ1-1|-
TGTGCCAGCAGCCCCCGGACAGTGGGGGACTACGATCCGAACACTGAAGCTTTCTTT
CASSPRTVGDYDPNTEAFF
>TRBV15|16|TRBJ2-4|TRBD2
TGTGCCACCAGCAGAGGAACTAGCGGGATTAGAAACATTCAGTACTTC
CATSRGTSGIRNIQYF
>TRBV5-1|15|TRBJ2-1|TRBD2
TGCGCCAGCAGCTCCCTAGCGGGGACCCCCAATGAGCAGTTCTTC
CASSSLAGTPNEQFF